This is a list of T cell receptor beta chains from one sample in a study of blood T cell repertoires in COVID-19. Assay: immunoSEQ multiplex PCR; the TCRdb copy retains only in-frame clones and omits some. The data show 90,000 or so clones, with roughly 90% seen just once and about 3.4% held by the top ten. Material for sequencing was peripheral blood. These receptors were collected from a woman in her seventies with acute or convalescent COVID-19. Each CDR3 is given with its conserved first and last residue. Fields, in order: CDR3 DNA, CDR3 protein, V gene, D gene, J gene, clone size. The D gene is left open where the match is weak. Some rows mark clone size as missing; the rest say once, few, many or name a class of expanded clone.

TGTGCCAGCAACCCGGGACAGGGGGGGCCACCCCTCCACTTT | CASNPGQGGPPLHF | TRBV6-5 | TRBD1 | TRBJ1-6 | .
TGTGCCAGCAGCAATACAGGATCTTGGCCCCAGCATTTT | CASSNTGSWPQHF | TRBV27 | . | TRBJ1-5 | .
TGTGCCACCAGCAGAGATGGGTCAGGGTCCCCTAATGAAAAACTGTTTTTT | CATSRDGSGSPNEKLFF | TRBV15 | . | TRBJ1-4 | .
TGTGCCAGCAGCTCAGCTAAAGCGGGACTCAAGAACACTGAAGCTTTCTTT | CASSSAKAGLKNTEAFF | TRBV3-1/TRBV3-2 | . | TRBJ1-1 | once
TGTGCCAGCACCGGACAGGGGAGGAGCTCTGGCTACACCTTC | CASTGQGRSSGYTF | TRBV6-5 | TRBD1 | TRBJ1-2 | .
TGTGCCAGCTTAATAAGGGGCTACGCCACAGATACGCAGTATTTT | CASLIRGYATDTQYF | TRBV18 | . | TRBJ2-3 | .
TGTGCCTGGAGTGGTCAGACAGTCGCAACTAATGAAAAACTGTTTTTT | CAWSGQTVATNEKLFF | TRBV30 | . | TRBJ1-4 | .
TGTGCCAGCAGCGTTGACAGGGCTCAAGGAGCTTTCTTT | CASSVDRAQGAFF | TRBV11-2 | TRBD1 | TRBJ1-1 | .
TGTGCCATCAGTGAGTGGGGGACTAGCGGGAAAGGTGAGCAGTTCTTC | CAISEWGTSGKGEQFF | TRBV10-3 | TRBD2 | TRBJ2-1 | .
TGCGCCAGCAGCCCCGGAGGGGGGACTAGCCGGGAGACCCAGTACTTC | CASSPGGGTSRETQYF | TRBV4-1 | TRBD2 | TRBJ2-5 | .
TGTGCCAGCAGTAAGGACAGAAAAAACATTCAGTACTTC | CASSKDRKNIQYF | TRBV6-2/TRBV6-3 | . | TRBJ2-4 | .
TGTGCCAGTAGTCCGCTGGACAGGGGCAATCAGCCCCAGCATTTT | CASSPLDRGNQPQHF | TRBV19 | TRBD1 | TRBJ1-5 | .
TGTGCCAGCTCACCCCGGGTAGATTTCGCTGAAGCTTTCTTT | CASSPRVDFAEAFF | TRBV18 | . | TRBJ1-1 | .
TGTGCCAGTAGTATTTCGGGTAGCAATCAGCCCCAGCATTTT | CASSISGSNQPQHF | TRBV19 | . | TRBJ1-5 | .
TGTGCCAGCAGCAAAAATCCAGGGGGCTTAACAGATACGCAGTATTTT | CASSKNPGGLTDTQYF | TRBV7-9 | TRBD1 | TRBJ2-3 | once
TGCGCCAGCAGCTTAGGGACTAGCGGCACAGATACGCAGTATTTT | CASSLGTSGTDTQYF | TRBV5-1 | TRBD2 | TRBJ2-3 | .
TGTGCCAGCAGTTACTCACTAGCGTCGGCCGGGGAGCTGTTTTTT | CASSYSLASAGELFF | TRBV6-6 | TRBD2 | TRBJ2-2 | .
TGTGCCAGCAGTCGCGACAGGGGGGTCGTGAATGAGCAGTTCTTC | CASSRDRGVVNEQFF | TRBV6-5 | TRBD1 | TRBJ2-1 | .
TGTGCCAGCAGTTACTCGGGGACAGGGTTTCCCGGGGAGCTGTTTTTT | CASSYSGTGFPGELFF | TRBV6-5 | TRBD1 | TRBJ2-2 | .
TGTGCCAGTAGTTTGGCCGCGGCCTCTGGAAACACCATATATTTT | CASSLAAASGNTIYF | TRBV19 | . | TRBJ1-3 | .
TGTGCCAGCAGTCAAACCATACTCTCTGGAAACACCATATATTTT | CASSQTILSGNTIYF | TRBV6-5 | . | TRBJ1-3 | .
TGTGCCAGCAGTCTTACTAGCGCCGGGGAGCTGTTTTTT | CASSLTSAGELFF | TRBV12-3/TRBV12-4 | TRBD2 | TRBJ2-2 | .
TGTGCCAGCAGGCCGGGACAGGGGCGAGACTATGGCTACACCTTC | CASRPGQGRDYGYTF | TRBV3-1/TRBV3-2 | TRBD1 | TRBJ1-2 | .
TGTGCCAGCAGCTTCGGTGCGGGGGGCTCTGAGACCCAGTACTTC | CASSFGAGGSETQYF | TRBV11-3 | TRBD2 | TRBJ2-5 | .
TGCAGTGCCGGACTAGCGGGCGAGCAGTACTTC | CSAGLAGEQYF | TRBV20-1 | TRBD2 | TRBJ2-7 | .
TGTGCCAGCAGGGCGGGACTAGCCGATCAGTTCTTC | CASRAGLADQFF | TRBV27 | TRBD2 | TRBJ2-1 | once
TGCGCCAGCAGCTTGTCGGGACTAGCGCAACAGACCCAGTACTTC | CASSLSGLAQQTQYF | TRBV5-1 | TRBD2 | TRBJ2-5 | .
TGTGCCAGCAGCCCGACTAGCGGGTCGTACCAATACAATGAGCAGTTCTTC | CASSPTSGSYQYNEQFF | TRBV3-1/TRBV3-2 | TRBD2 | TRBJ2-1 | .
TGTGCCTGCGGCCTACCTACAGGGGTTCTGTCAGATACGCAGTATTTT | CACGLPTGVLSDTQYF | TRBV30 | TRBD1 | TRBJ2-3 | once
TGTGCCAGCAGCTTGGGGACAGCCGAGTACTTC | CASSLGTAEYF | TRBV5-6 | . | TRBJ2-4 | .
TGTGCCAGCAGCTTGGAACAGGGGAACGGAAAACTGTTTTTT | CASSLEQGNGKLFF | TRBV5-4 | TRBD1 | TRBJ1-4 | .
TGTGCCAGCAGCTTATTGGGTGGCCTGCGGGAGACCCAGTACTTC | CASSLLGGLRETQYF | TRBV7-2 | . | TRBJ2-5 | .
TGTGCCAGCAGAGTGGGGGGGACCGGGGCCAACGTCCTGACTTTC | CASRVGGTGANVLTF | TRBV2 | TRBD2 | TRBJ2-6 | .
TGTGCCAGCAGCTGGCGACAGGGGCCGCTGTTTTTT | CASSWRQGPLFF | TRBV7-6 | TRBD1 | TRBJ2-2 | few
TGCGCCAGCAGAACGGGACAGGGATATGGCTACACCTTC | CASRTGQGYGYTF | TRBV10-2 | TRBD1 | TRBJ1-2 | .
TGTGCCTGGACCAATCGGGCTAGCGGGAGAGGAGAGCAGTTCTTC | CAWTNRASGRGEQFF | TRBV30 | TRBD2 | TRBJ2-1 | .
TGTGCCAGCAGCTTGGGACAGGGGGCGGGTAGCAATCAGCCCCAGCATTTT | CASSLGQGAGSNQPQHF | TRBV5-6 | TRBD1 | TRBJ1-5 | .
TGTGCCAGCAGTTCGGGAATGGGAGCGTGGGGCACTGAAGCTTTCTTT | CASSSGMGAWGTEAFF | TRBV28 | . | TRBJ1-1 | .
TGTGCCAGCAGCGTACTACCCCACTCCTACGAGCAGTACTTC | CASSVLPHSYEQYF | TRBV9 | . | TRBJ2-7 | .
TGTGCCATCAGTGGCTTCCAGGGGGCCTCGATCTCTGGAAACACCATATATTTT | CAISGFQGASISGNTIYF | TRBV10-3 | TRBD1 | TRBJ1-3 | .
TGCAGCGTTGAGCTGGACAGGGGTATAGGGGGCGCTTTCTTT | CSVELDRGIGGAFF | TRBV29-1 | TRBD1 | TRBJ1-1 | .
TGCGCCAGCAGCCAAGAAAGGACAGGCGAGCAGTTCTTC | CASSQERTGEQFF | TRBV4-1 | TRBD1 | TRBJ2-1 | .
TGCGCCAGCAGCCGGGGTGTCATAGCCGACACCGGGGAGCTGTTTTTT | CASSRGVIADTGELFF | TRBV5-1 | . | TRBJ2-2 | .
TGTGCCAGCAGCCCGAACAGGGGTCGCGCAGATACGCAGTATTTT | CASSPNRGRADTQYF | TRBV7-9 | TRBD1 | TRBJ2-3 | .
TGTGCCAGCAGGATGTATGGGGGAACGGCGGGAGCGGGGTCCTACGAGCAGTACTTC | CASRMYGGTAGAGSYEQYF | TRBV28 | TRBD2 | TRBJ2-7 | .
TGTGCCAGCAGCCCTTCTAGCGGGGGCCAAGAGACCCAGTACTTC | CASSPSSGGQETQYF | TRBV28 | TRBD2 | TRBJ2-5 | .
TGTGCCAGTAGTAACCCCGGGACAGGGGTGGGCGAGCAGTACTTC | CASSNPGTGVGEQYF | TRBV19 | TRBD1 | TRBJ2-7 | .
TGTGCCAGCAGCAACCGGGGGGCCACAGATACGCAGTATTTT | CASSNRGATDTQYF | TRBV28 | . | TRBJ2-3 | once
TGTGCCAGCAGCCAGACAACTAGGACCGGGGAGCTGTTTTTT | CASSQTTRTGELFF | TRBV3-1/TRBV3-2 | . | TRBJ2-2 | .
TGTGCCAGCAGTTCCGGAGGGATGTCTGGAAACACCATATATTTT | CASSSGGMSGNTIYF | TRBV5-4 | . | TRBJ1-3 | .
TGTGCCAGCAGCCCGACAGGAGTGAATCAGCCCCAGCATTTT | CASSPTGVNQPQHF | TRBV28 | . | TRBJ1-5 | .
TGTGCCAGCAGCGCGGGGGGCCTTCGAACAGATACGCAGTATTTT | CASSAGGLRTDTQYF | TRBV3-1/TRBV3-2 | TRBD2 | TRBJ2-3 | .